This T cell receptor beta chain was obtained from a study of shared clonotypes between healthy human individuals. This CDR3 contains 15 residues. Germline lookup yields CDR1 SGHVS and CDR2 FQNEAQ. Trimming shortened V by 0 bases and J by 2 bases, and 10 bases separated the two germline ends. Once extracted for a subset, genomic DNA was divided evenly among several immunoSEQ plates. Measured with immunoSEQ multiplex PCR; TCRdb has only the in-frame clones, and not every one. The data show approximately 480,000 clones, approximately 79% seen once. The chain uses TRBV7-8 and TRBJ2-5, with D unresolved. This clonotype was sampled from a woman aged 40 to 50 in good health. Some clones in this sample may be carry-over from other donors' samples. The sample taken for sequencing was PBMCs. In DNA, the CDR3 is TGTGCCAGCAGCTTAGCCGGAAGCGCACAAGAGACCCAGTACTTC. Protein sequence: CASSLAGSAQETQYF.